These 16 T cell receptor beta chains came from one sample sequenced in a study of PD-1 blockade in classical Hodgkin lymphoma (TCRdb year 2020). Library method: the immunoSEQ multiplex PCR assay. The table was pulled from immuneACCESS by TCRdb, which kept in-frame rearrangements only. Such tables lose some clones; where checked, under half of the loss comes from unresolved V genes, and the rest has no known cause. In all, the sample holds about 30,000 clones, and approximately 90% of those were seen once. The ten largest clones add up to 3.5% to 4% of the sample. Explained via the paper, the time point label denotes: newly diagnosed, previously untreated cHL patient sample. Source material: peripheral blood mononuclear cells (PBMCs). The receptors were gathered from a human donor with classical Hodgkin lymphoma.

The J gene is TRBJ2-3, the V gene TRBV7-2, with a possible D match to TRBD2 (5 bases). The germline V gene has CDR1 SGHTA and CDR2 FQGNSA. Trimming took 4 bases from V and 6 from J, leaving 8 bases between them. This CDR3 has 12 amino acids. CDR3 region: CASSSQRDTQYF. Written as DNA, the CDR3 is TGTGCCAGCAGCTCTCAGCGGGATACGCAGTATTTT.

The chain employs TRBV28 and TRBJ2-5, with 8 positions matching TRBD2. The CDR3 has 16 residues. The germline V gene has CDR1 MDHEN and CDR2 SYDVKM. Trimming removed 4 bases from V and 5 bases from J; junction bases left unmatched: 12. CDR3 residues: CASSSPAGLASETQYF. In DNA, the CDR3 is TGTGCCAGCAGTTCGCCTGCAGGACTAGCCAGTGAGACCCAGTACTTC.

Here the CDR3 reads CASSPPGGGDQPQHF. The CDR3 DNA reads TGTGCCAGCTCACCACCCGGGGGAGGGGATCAGCCCCAGCATTTT. The chain has TRBV18 and TRBJ1-5; tentative D call: TRBD1 (5 bases). The CDR3 has 15 residues. Per germline, CDR1 KGHSH and CDR2 LQKENI. Trimming removed 0 bases from V and 5 bases from J, with 11 bases in between.

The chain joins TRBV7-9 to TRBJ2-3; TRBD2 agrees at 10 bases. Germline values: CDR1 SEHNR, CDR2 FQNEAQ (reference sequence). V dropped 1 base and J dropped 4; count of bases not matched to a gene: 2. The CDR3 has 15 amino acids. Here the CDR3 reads CASSLGAGGADTQYF. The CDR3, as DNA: TGTGCCAGCAGCTTAGGAGCGGGAGGGGCAGATACGCAGTATTTT.

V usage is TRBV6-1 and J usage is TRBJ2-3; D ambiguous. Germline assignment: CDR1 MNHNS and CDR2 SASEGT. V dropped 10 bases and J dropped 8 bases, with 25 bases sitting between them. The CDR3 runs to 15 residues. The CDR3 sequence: CATHHPGSLSRTQYF. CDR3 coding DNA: TGTGCCACTCACCACCCGGGCTCTTTGTCTCGTACGCAGTATTTT.

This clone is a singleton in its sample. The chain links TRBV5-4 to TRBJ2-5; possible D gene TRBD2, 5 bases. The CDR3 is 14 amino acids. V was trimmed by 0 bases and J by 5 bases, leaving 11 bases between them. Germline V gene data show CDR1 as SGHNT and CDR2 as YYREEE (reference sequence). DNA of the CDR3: TGTGCCAGCAGCTTGGTAGCGACCCAGGAGACCCAGTACTTC. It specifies CASSLVATQETQYF.

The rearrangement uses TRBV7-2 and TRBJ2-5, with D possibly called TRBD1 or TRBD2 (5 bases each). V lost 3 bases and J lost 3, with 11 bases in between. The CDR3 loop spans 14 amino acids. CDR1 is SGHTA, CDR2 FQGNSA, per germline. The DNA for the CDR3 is TGTGCCAGCAGCTTGGGACGGTCCAAAGAGACCCAGTACTTC. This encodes CASSLGRSKETQYF.

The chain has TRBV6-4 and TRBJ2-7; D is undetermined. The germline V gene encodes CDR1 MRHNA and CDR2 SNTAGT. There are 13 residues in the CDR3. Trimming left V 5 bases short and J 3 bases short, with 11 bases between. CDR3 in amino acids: CASSSDISYEQYF. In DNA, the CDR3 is TGTGCCAGCAGTTCGGATATAAGCTACGAGCAGTACTTC.

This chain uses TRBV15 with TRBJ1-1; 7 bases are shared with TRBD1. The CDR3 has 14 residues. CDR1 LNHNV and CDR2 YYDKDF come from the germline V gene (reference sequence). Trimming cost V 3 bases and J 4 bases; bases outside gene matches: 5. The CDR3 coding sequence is TGTGCCACCAGCAGGGAAGACAGGGCCACTGAAGCTTTCTTT. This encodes CATSREDRATEAFF. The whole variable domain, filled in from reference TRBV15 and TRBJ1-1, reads DAMVIQNPRYQVTQFGKPVTLSCSQTLNHNVMYWYQQKSSQAPKLLFHYYDKDFNNEADTPDNFQSRRPNTSFCFLDIRSPGLGDTAMYLCATSREDRATEAFFGQGTRLTVV.

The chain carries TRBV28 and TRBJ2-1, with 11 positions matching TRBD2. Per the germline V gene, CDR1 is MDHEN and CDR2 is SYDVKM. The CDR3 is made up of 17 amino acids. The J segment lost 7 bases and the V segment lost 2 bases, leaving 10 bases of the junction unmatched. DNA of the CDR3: TGTGCCAGCAGTTTAGTACGGACTAGCGGGCCGAGGAATGAGCAGTTCTTC. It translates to CASSLVRTSGPRNEQFF.

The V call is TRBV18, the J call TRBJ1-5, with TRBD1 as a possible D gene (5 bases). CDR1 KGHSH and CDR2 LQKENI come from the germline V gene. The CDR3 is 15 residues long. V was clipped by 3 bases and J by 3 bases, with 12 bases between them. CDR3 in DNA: TGTGCCAGCTCACCGGGAAGCAGGGTCAATCAGCCCCAGCATTTT. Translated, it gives CASSPGSRVNQPQHF.

CDR3 protein: CSAARREGYTF. CDR3 in DNA: TGCAGCGCGGCTCGGCGGGAGGGCTACACCTTC. The chain couples TRBV29-1 to TRBJ1-2; D remains unclear. Germline-derived CDR1 and CDR2 are SQVTM and ANQGSEA. The CDR3 is 11 amino acids. The V end lost 7 bases, the J end lost 8 bases, and 14 bases lay between the germline ends.

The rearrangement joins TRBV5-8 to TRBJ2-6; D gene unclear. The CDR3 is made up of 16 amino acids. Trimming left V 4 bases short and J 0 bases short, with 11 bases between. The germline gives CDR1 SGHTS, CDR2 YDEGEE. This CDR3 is CASSPRRTSGANVLTF. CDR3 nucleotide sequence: TGTGCCAGCAGCCCCAGACGGACCTCTGGGGCCAACGTCCTGACTTTC.

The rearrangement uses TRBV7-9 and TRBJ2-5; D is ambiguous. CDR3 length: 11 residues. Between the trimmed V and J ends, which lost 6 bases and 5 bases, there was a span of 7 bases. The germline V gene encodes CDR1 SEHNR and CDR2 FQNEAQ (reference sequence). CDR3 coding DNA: TGTGCCAGCAGTGCGTTTGAGACCCAGTACTTC. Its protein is CASSAFETQYF.

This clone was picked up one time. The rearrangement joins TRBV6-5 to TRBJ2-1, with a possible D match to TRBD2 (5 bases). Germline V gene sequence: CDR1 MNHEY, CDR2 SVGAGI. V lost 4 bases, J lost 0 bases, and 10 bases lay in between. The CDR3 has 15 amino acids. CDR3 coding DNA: TGTGCCAGCAGTTTAAGCGGAACCTCCTACAATGAGCAGTTCTTC. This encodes CASSLSGTSYNEQFF.

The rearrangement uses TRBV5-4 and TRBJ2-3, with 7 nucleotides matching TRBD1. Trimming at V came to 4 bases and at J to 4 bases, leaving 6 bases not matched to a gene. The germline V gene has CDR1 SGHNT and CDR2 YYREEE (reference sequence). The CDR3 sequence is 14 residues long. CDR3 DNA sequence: TGTGCCAGCAGCACGGACAGGATCCCAGATACGCAGTATTTT. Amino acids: CASSTDRIPDTQYF.